These T cell receptor beta chains were read from a single sample in a study of T cell responses to AZD1222 COVID-19 vaccine. TCRdb's copy holds only in-frame clones and misses some; the assay was immunoSEQ multiplex PCR. The profile shows some 130,000 clones, more than 85% of them singletons. The starting material was peripheral blood, obtained on day 0 of AZD1222 vaccination. These receptors all come from an adult in good health. The CDR3 runs from the conserved cysteine through the conserved F or W. Each record gives: clone size, J gene, D gene, V gene, CDR3 protein, CDR3 DNA. The D gene is left open where the match is weak. Size is stated for part of the rows, as once, few or many counts, or as a class when the clone is expanded.

abundance: .; j_gene: TRBJ1-2; d_gene: TRBD1; v_gene: TRBV4-3; CDR3aa: CASSQGQGSDYGYTF; CDR3nt: TGCGCCAGCAGCCAGGGACAGGGATCCGACTATGGCTACACCTTC
abundance: .; j_gene: TRBJ2-7; d_gene: TRBD2; v_gene: TRBV13; CDR3aa: CASSLASGKNYEQYF; CDR3nt: TGTGCCAGCAGCTTGGCTAGCGGGAAGAACTACGAGCAGTACTTC
abundance: .; j_gene: TRBJ2-2; d_gene: .; v_gene: TRBV9; CDR3aa: CASSGTSAGELFF; CDR3nt: TGTGCCAGCAGTGGTACTAGTGCCGGGGAGCTGTTTTTT
abundance: .; j_gene: TRBJ2-7; d_gene: TRBD2; v_gene: TRBV9; CDR3aa: CASSLYGTSGSPYEQYF; CDR3nt: TGTGCCAGCAGCCTTTACGGGACTAGCGGGAGCCCCTACGAGCAGTACTTC
abundance: once; j_gene: TRBJ2-7; d_gene: .; v_gene: TRBV7-9; CDR3aa: CASSLGGGGIYEQYF; CDR3nt: TGTGCCAGCAGCTTAGGAGGTGGAGGGATATACGAGCAGTACTTC
abundance: .; j_gene: TRBJ2-7; d_gene: TRBD1; v_gene: TRBV5-1; CDR3aa: CASSRTSWDSNYEQYF; CDR3nt: TGCGCCAGCAGCCGAACCTCCTGGGACAGTAACTACGAGCAGTACTTC
abundance: .; j_gene: TRBJ2-7; d_gene: TRBD2; v_gene: TRBV3-1/TRBV3-2; CDR3aa: CASSQLAGGEQYF; CDR3nt: TGTGCCAGCAGCCAGCTAGCGGGAGGCGAGCAGTACTTC
abundance: .; j_gene: TRBJ2-1; d_gene: .; v_gene: TRBV6-2/TRBV6-3; CDR3aa: CASSYALRVSEQFF; CDR3nt: TGTGCCAGCAGTTATGCGCTCAGAGTAAGTGAGCAGTTCTTC
abundance: .; j_gene: TRBJ1-2; d_gene: TRBD1; v_gene: TRBV5-6; CDR3aa: CASSGWTGGYTF; CDR3nt: TGTGCCAGCAGCGGGTGGACAGGTGGCTACACCTTC
abundance: .; j_gene: TRBJ2-7; d_gene: TRBD2; v_gene: TRBV19; CDR3aa: CASSIPTAGLYEQYF; CDR3nt: TGTGCCAGTAGTATACCAACAGCGGGGTTATACGAGCAGTACTTC
abundance: .; j_gene: TRBJ2-4; d_gene: .; v_gene: TRBV7-2; CDR3aa: CASSLSRAENIQYF; CDR3nt: TGTGCCAGCAGCTTATCCCGGGCCGAAAACATTCAGTACTTC
abundance: .; j_gene: TRBJ1-4; d_gene: .; v_gene: TRBV5-1; CDR3aa: CASSLGQKNEKLFF; CDR3nt: TGCGCCAGCAGCTTAGGGCAGAAAAATGAAAAACTGTTTTTT
abundance: .; j_gene: TRBJ2-5; d_gene: TRBD2; v_gene: TRBV19; CDR3aa: CASRPTKAGTYETQYF; CDR3nt: TGTGCCAGTAGACCCACCAAAGCGGGAACCTACGAGACCCAGTACTTC
abundance: .; j_gene: TRBJ2-1; d_gene: .; v_gene: TRBV19; CDR3aa: CASSIVPGTSEQFF; CDR3nt: TGTGCCAGTAGTATAGTCCCAGGGACGTCTGAGCAGTTCTTC
abundance: .; j_gene: TRBJ2-3; d_gene: .; v_gene: TRBV3-1/TRBV3-2; CDR3aa: CASSQTRELDTQYF; CDR3nt: TGTGCCAGCAGCCAAACCCGGGAGCTAGATACGCAGTATTTT
abundance: .; j_gene: TRBJ2-7; d_gene: .; v_gene: TRBV19; CDR3aa: CASSIGGLSPSYEQYF; CDR3nt: TGTGCCAGTAGTATAGGGGGGCTCTCCCCCTCCTACGAGCAGTACTTC
abundance: .; j_gene: TRBJ1-2; d_gene: .; v_gene: TRBV6-2/TRBV6-3; CDR3aa: CASSSFVTNYGYTF; CDR3nt: TGTGCCAGCAGTTCCTTCGTTACTAACTATGGCTACACCTTC
abundance: .; j_gene: TRBJ2-7; d_gene: TRBD2; v_gene: TRBV6-5; CDR3aa: CASSSLSGRDEQYF; CDR3nt: TGTGCCAGCAGTTCTCTTAGCGGGAGAGACGAGCAGTACTTC
abundance: .; j_gene: TRBJ2-7; d_gene: .; v_gene: TRBV2; CDR3aa: CASSEVPGSGQYF; CDR3nt: TGTGCCAGCAGTGAAGTCCCGGGTAGCGGGCAGTACTTC
abundance: .; j_gene: TRBJ2-3; d_gene: .; v_gene: TRBV18; CDR3aa: CASSPGTDTQYF; CDR3nt: TGTGCCAGCTCACCAGGCACAGATACGCAGTATTTT
abundance: .; j_gene: TRBJ2-7; d_gene: .; v_gene: TRBV5-1; CDR3aa: CASSLTPTSYEQYF; CDR3nt: TGCGCCAGCAGCTTGACGCCGACCTCCTACGAGCAGTACTTC
abundance: .; j_gene: TRBJ2-1; d_gene: .; v_gene: TRBV4-2; CDR3aa: CASSQRGERNEQFF; CDR3nt: TGTGCCAGCAGCCAGCGGGGCGAAAGAAATGAGCAGTTCTTC
abundance: .; j_gene: TRBJ2-3; d_gene: .; v_gene: TRBV7-8; CDR3aa: CASSEDTQYF; CDR3nt: TGTGCCAGCAGCGAAGATACGCAGTATTTT
abundance: .; j_gene: TRBJ2-1; d_gene: TRBD2; v_gene: TRBV20-1; CDR3aa: CSASVTSGRAEQFF; CDR3nt: TGCAGTGCTAGTGTGACTAGCGGGAGAGCTGAGCAGTTCTTC
abundance: .; j_gene: TRBJ2-7; d_gene: .; v_gene: TRBV30; CDR3aa: CAWSVPDPAASYEQYF; CDR3nt: TGTGCCTGGAGTGTACCGGACCCAGCAGCGTCCTACGAGCAGTACTTC
abundance: .; j_gene: TRBJ1-5; d_gene: .; v_gene: TRBV30; CDR3aa: CAWSVSLGDNQPQHF; CDR3nt: TGTGCCTGGAGTGTATCGTTGGGAGACAATCAGCCCCAGCATTTT
abundance: .; j_gene: TRBJ1-2; d_gene: .; v_gene: TRBV25-1; CDR3aa: CASSERGPNYGYTF; CDR3nt: TGTGCCAGCAGTGAACGGGGGCCTAACTATGGCTACACCTTC
abundance: .; j_gene: TRBJ1-5; d_gene: .; v_gene: TRBV6-2/TRBV6-3; CDR3aa: CASTPPPGRSNQPQHF; CDR3nt: TGTGCCAGCACCCCTCCGCCCGGCCGCTCTAATCAGCCCCAGCATTTT
abundance: .; j_gene: TRBJ1-1; d_gene: .; v_gene: TRBV5-1; CDR3aa: CASTGAGPSNTEAFF; CDR3nt: TGCGCCAGCACCGGGGCAGGGCCCTCGAACACTGAAGCTTTCTTT
abundance: .; j_gene: TRBJ2-7; d_gene: .; v_gene: TRBV4-2; CDR3aa: CASSHYGNVYFEYEQYF; CDR3nt: TGTGCCAGCAGCCACTACGGGAATGTGTACTTTGAGTACGAGCAGTACTTC
abundance: .; j_gene: TRBJ1-4; d_gene: TRBD1; v_gene: TRBV5-6; CDR3aa: CASIEKGAANEKLFF; CDR3nt: TGTGCCAGCATCGAAAAGGGGGCGGCTAATGAAAAACTGTTTTTT
abundance: .; j_gene: TRBJ1-5; d_gene: TRBD1; v_gene: TRBV19; CDR3aa: CASNFRDRGDQPQHF; CDR3nt: TGTGCCAGTAATTTCAGGGACAGGGGAGATCAGCCCCAGCATTTT
abundance: .; j_gene: TRBJ1-3; d_gene: .; v_gene: TRBV6-5; CDR3aa: CASTPRADSGNTIYF; CDR3nt: TGTGCCAGCACCCCGCGGGCAGACTCTGGAAACACCATATATTTT
abundance: .; j_gene: TRBJ1-1; d_gene: .; v_gene: TRBV6-1; CDR3aa: CASSELTANSEAFF; CDR3nt: TGTGCCAGCAGTGAACTGACAGCTAATTCTGAAGCTTTCTTT
abundance: .; j_gene: TRBJ2-7; d_gene: .; v_gene: TRBV5-1; CDR3aa: CASRLRYEQYF; CDR3nt: TGCGCCAGCAGACTCCGATACGAGCAGTACTTC
abundance: .; j_gene: TRBJ2-7; d_gene: TRBD1; v_gene: TRBV7-2; CDR3aa: CASSLLTGIYEQYF; CDR3nt: TGTGCCAGCAGCTTATTGACAGGGATCTACGAGCAGTACTTC
abundance: .; j_gene: TRBJ2-3; d_gene: TRBD2; v_gene: TRBV27; CDR3aa: CASSSTSGRYTQYF; CDR3nt: TGTGCCAGCAGTTCGACTAGCGGGAGATATACGCAGTATTTT
abundance: .; j_gene: TRBJ2-1; d_gene: .; v_gene: TRBV7-2; CDR3aa: CASSLEGGGLAREQFF; CDR3nt: TGTGCCAGCAGCTTAGAGGGTGGAGGGCTCGCTCGTGAGCAGTTCTTC
abundance: .; j_gene: TRBJ2-7; d_gene: TRBD2; v_gene: TRBV5-1; CDR3aa: CASSEAGYYEQYF; CDR3nt: TGCGCCAGCAGCGAAGCGGGGTACTACGAGCAGTACTTC
abundance: .; j_gene: TRBJ2-2; d_gene: .; v_gene: TRBV19; CDR3aa: CASSIWDTNTGELFF; CDR3nt: TGTGCCAGTAGTATTTGGGACACCAACACCGGGGAGCTGTTTTTT
abundance: .; j_gene: TRBJ1-1; d_gene: .; v_gene: TRBV6-4; CDR3aa: CASRQHGMNTEAFF; CDR3nt: TGTGCCAGCAGACAACACGGCATGAACACTGAAGCTTTCTTT
abundance: .; j_gene: TRBJ2-1; d_gene: .; v_gene: TRBV5-1; CDR3aa: CASPLATSYNEQFF; CDR3nt: TGCGCCAGCCCCCTAGCGACTTCCTACAATGAGCAGTTCTTC
abundance: .; j_gene: TRBJ1-1; d_gene: .; v_gene: TRBV5-4; CDR3aa: CASSLRPTGTEAFF; CDR3nt: TGTGCCAGCAGCTTGAGACCGACGGGCACTGAAGCTTTCTTT
abundance: .; j_gene: TRBJ1-3; d_gene: .; v_gene: TRBV5-4; CDR3aa: CASSLDLSGNTIYF; CDR3nt: TGTGCCAGCAGCTTGGACTTGTCTGGAAACACCATATATTTT
abundance: .; j_gene: TRBJ1-5; d_gene: .; v_gene: TRBV5-1; CDR3aa: CASSLDPGSNQPQHF; CDR3nt: TGCGCCAGCAGCTTGGATCCGGGAAGCAATCAGCCCCAGCATTTT
abundance: .; j_gene: TRBJ1-1; d_gene: .; v_gene: TRBV18; CDR3aa: CASSLERRTNTEAFF; CDR3nt: TGTGCCAGCTCTCTGGAACGACGGACGAACACTGAAGCTTTCTTT
abundance: .; j_gene: TRBJ1-6; d_gene: .; v_gene: TRBV2; CDR3aa: CASRAENSPLHF; CDR3nt: TGTGCCAGCAGGGCCGAGAATTCACCCCTCCACTTT
abundance: once; j_gene: TRBJ2-5; d_gene: .; v_gene: TRBV5-6; CDR3aa: CASSSMGPLRSDQYF; CDR3nt: TGTGCCAGCAGTTCTATGGGGCCCCTTAGGTCTGACCAGTACTTC
abundance: .; j_gene: TRBJ1-1; d_gene: .; v_gene: TRBV7-6; CDR3aa: CASSGSGLTNTEAFF; CDR3nt: TGTGCCAGCAGCGGAAGCGGTTTGACGAACACTGAAGCTTTCTTT
abundance: .; j_gene: TRBJ2-7; d_gene: .; v_gene: TRBV2; CDR3aa: CASRTDSYEQYF; CDR3nt: TGTGCCAGTAGGACAGATTCCTACGAGCAGTACTTC
abundance: .; j_gene: TRBJ2-1; d_gene: TRBD1; v_gene: TRBV5-4; CDR3aa: CASRTEGQGDNEQFF; CDR3nt: TGTGCCAGCAGAACGGAGGGACAGGGAGACAATGAGCAGTTCTTC
abundance: .; j_gene: TRBJ1-5; d_gene: .; v_gene: TRBV24-1; CDR3aa: CATRGAGGNQPQHF; CDR3nt: TGTGCCACCAGGGGGGCAGGGGGCAATCAGCCCCAGCATTTT
abundance: .; j_gene: TRBJ1-5; d_gene: .; v_gene: TRBV7-8; CDR3aa: CASSPRGASQPQHF; CDR3nt: TGTGCCAGCAGCCCCCGAGGGGCAAGCCAGCCCCAGCATTTT
abundance: .; j_gene: TRBJ1-5; d_gene: .; v_gene: TRBV2; CDR3aa: CASRSWGTNQPQHF; CDR3nt: TGTGCCAGCCGGTCATGGGGGACCAATCAGCCCCAGCATTTT
abundance: .; j_gene: TRBJ1-3; d_gene: .; v_gene: TRBV5-4; CDR3aa: CASSLVGGASSGNTIYF; CDR3nt: TGTGCCAGCAGCTTGGTAGGAGGGGCAAGCTCTGGAAACACCATATATTTT
abundance: .; j_gene: TRBJ2-1; d_gene: .; v_gene: TRBV7-2; CDR3aa: CASSFREKQFF; CDR3nt: TGTGCCAGCAGCTTCCGGGAGAAGCAGTTCTTC
abundance: .; j_gene: TRBJ1-5; d_gene: .; v_gene: TRBV10-2; CDR3aa: CASSESMGGSNQPQHF; CDR3nt: TGCGCCAGCAGTGAGTCGATGGGGGGGAGCAATCAGCCCCAGCATTTT
abundance: .; j_gene: TRBJ1-6; d_gene: .; v_gene: TRBV7-6; CDR3aa: CASSLSSGGVSPLHF; CDR3nt: TGTGCCAGCAGCCTATCAAGTGGTGGGGTGTCACCCCTCCACTTT